This TCR beta chain derives from a study of identical twins. A universal primer binding site was introduced by template switching. The final cDNA contained unique molecular identifiers. TCRdb passed the 5' RACE reads through MiXCR, listing each CDR3 protein once. The sample has around 680,000 distinct CDR3 sequences; approximately 9% are singletons. This CDR3 has 11 residues. Germline V lookup: CDR1 MNHEY, CDR2 SVGAGI. Study results and caveats: In cord blood, abundant beta clonotypes had fewer insertions; memory showed no trend.

As for this clonotype: No antigen is known for it. An end of the junction differs from the germline gene, which may be a read error.

These data are also associated with another study on yellow fever vaccine responses in identical twins.

The chain couples TRBV6-5 to TRBJ1-2, with unresolved D. Sequencing was done on a sample of PBMCs. The sequence derives from a woman aged 18 to 35 in good health. CDR3 DNA sequence: TGTGCCAGCAGTTACTCGACCCGTTCGTATTTC. Its translation: CASSYSTRSYF.